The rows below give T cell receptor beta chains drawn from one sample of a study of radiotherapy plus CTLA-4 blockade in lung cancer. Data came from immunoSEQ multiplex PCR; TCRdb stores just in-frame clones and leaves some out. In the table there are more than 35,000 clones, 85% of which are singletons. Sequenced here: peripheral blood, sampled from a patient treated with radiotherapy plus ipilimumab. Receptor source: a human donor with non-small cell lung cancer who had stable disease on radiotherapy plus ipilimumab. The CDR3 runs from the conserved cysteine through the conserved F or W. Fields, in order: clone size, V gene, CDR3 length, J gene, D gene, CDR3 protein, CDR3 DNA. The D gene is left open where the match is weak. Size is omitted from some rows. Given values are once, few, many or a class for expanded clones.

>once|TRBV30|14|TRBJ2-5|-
CAWSVHQGSKTQYF
TGTGCCTGGAGTGTACACCAGGGATCGAAGACCCAGTACTTC
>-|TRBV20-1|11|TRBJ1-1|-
CSSTGNTEAFF
TGCAGTTCGACAGGGAACACTGAAGCTTTCTTT
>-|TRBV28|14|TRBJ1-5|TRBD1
CASSFGQGTQPQHF
TGTGCCAGCAGTTTCGGACAGGGCACTCAGCCCCAGCATTTT
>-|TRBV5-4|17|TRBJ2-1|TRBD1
CASSPSGGQLTYNEQFF
TGTGCCAGCAGCCCTTCTGGGGGACAGCTAACCTACAATGAGCAGTTCTTC
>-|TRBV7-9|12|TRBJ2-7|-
CASSLGEYEQYF
TGTGCCAGCAGCTTAGGGGAGTACGAGCAGTACTTC
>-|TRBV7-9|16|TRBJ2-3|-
CASSLRGGAEADTQYF
TGTGCCAGCAGCCTACGAGGTGGGGCCGAAGCAGATACGCAGTATTTT
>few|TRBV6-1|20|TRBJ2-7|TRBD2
CASSDPYGLAALIWSYEQYF
TGTGCCAGCAGTGACCCGTACGGACTAGCAGCTTTAATATGGTCCTACGAGCAGTACTTC
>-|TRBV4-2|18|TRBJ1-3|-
CASSQGYWGQGSGNTIYF
TGTGCCAGCAGCCAAGGCTACTGGGGCCAAGGATCTGGAAACACCATATATTTT
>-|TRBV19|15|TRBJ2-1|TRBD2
CATLLAGVGYNEQFF
TGTGCCACCCTACTAGCGGGAGTTGGGTACAATGAGCAGTTCTTC
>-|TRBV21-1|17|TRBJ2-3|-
CASSNAASGISTDTQYF
TGTGCCAGCAGCAATGCCGCTAGCGGGATTAGCACAGATACGCAGTATTTT
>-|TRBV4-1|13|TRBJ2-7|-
CASSQGGSYEQYF
TGCGCCAGCAGCCAAGGCGGCTCCTACGAGCAGTACTTC
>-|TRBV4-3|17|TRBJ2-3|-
CASSQDMVRTGTDTQYF
TGCGCCAGCAGCCAAGACATGGTACGGACAGGCACAGATACGCAGTATTTT
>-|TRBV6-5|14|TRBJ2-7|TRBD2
CASGIAGVSYEQYF
TGTGCCAGCGGGATCGCGGGAGTTTCCTACGAGCAGTACTTC
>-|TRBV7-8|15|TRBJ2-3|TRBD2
CASSPTSGSTDTQYF
TGTGCCAGCAGCCCGACTAGCGGTAGCACAGATACGCAGTATTTT
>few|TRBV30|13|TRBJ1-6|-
CAWRSSYNSPLHF
TGTGCCTGGAGGTCCAGTTATAATTCACCCCTCCACTTT
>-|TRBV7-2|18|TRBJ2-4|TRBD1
CASSPGTGGFRAKNIQYF
TGTGCCAGCAGCCCCGGGACAGGGGGCTTTCGGGCCAAAAACATTCAGTACTTC
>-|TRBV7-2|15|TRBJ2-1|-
CASSLVGGVYNEQFF
TGTGCCAGCAGCTTAGTGGGGGGAGTTTACAATGAGCAGTTCTTC
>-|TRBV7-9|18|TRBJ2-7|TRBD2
CASSSPGVTSGSGHEQYF
TGTGCCAGCAGCTCACCGGGGGTCACTAGCGGGAGTGGCCACGAGCAGTACTTC
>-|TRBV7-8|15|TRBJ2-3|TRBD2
CASRRIAGVTDTQYF
TGTGCCAGCAGACGAATAGCGGGAGTAACAGATACGCAGTATTTT
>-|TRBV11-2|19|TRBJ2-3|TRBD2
CASSLPIPGLAGSTDTQYF
TGTGCCAGCAGCTTGCCGATTCCGGGACTAGCGGGTAGCACAGATACGCAGTATTTT
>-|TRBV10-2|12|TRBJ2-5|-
CASSEDRETQYF
TGCGCCAGCAGTGAGGACAGGGAGACCCAGTACTTC
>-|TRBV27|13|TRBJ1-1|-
CASSFGSDTEAFF
TGTGCCAGCAGTTTCGGCAGCGACACTGAAGCTTTCTTT
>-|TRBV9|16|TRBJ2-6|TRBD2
CASSVRLAAGANVLTF
TGTGCCAGCAGCGTTAGACTAGCGGCAGGGGCCAACGTCCTGACTTTC
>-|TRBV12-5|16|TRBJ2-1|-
CASGLAPRGSYNEQFF
TGTGCTAGTGGTTTGGCTCCTCGAGGATCCTACAATGAGCAGTTCTTC
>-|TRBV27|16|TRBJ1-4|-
CASSSRRWGVNEKLFF
TGTGCCAGCAGTTCTAGACGGTGGGGAGTTAATGAAAAACTGTTTTTT
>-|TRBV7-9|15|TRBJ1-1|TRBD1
CASSWTGAPNTEAFF
TGTGCCAGCAGCTGGACAGGGGCCCCTAACACTGAAGCTTTCTTT
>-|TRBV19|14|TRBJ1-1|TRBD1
CASSRQGLNTEAFF
TGTGCCAGTAGTAGACAGGGATTGAACACTGAAGCTTTCTTT
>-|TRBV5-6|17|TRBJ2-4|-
CASTREQGIRAKNIQYF
TGTGCCAGCACCCGAGAGCAGGGGATTAGAGCCAAAAACATTCAGTACTTC
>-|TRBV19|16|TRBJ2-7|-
CASSRERGSGSYEQYF
TGTGCCAGTAGTAGAGAACGTGGATCGGGGTCTTACGAGCAGTACTTC
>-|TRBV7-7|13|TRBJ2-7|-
CASSLDRLGEQYF
TGTGCCAGCAGCTTAGACAGGCTGGGAGAGCAGTACTTC
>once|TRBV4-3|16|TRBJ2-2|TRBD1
CASSQDRTGVAGELFF
TGCGCCAGCAGCCAAGATAGGACAGGGGTCGCCGGGGAGCTGTTTTTT
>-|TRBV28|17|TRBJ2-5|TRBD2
CASSPYIRAGVQETQYF
TGTGCCAGCAGCCCCTATATAAGGGCGGGGGTACAAGAGACCCAGTACTTC
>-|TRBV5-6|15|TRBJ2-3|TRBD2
CASSWIGTRMGTQYF
TGTGCCAGCAGCTGGATCGGGACTAGGATGGGTACGCAGTATTTT